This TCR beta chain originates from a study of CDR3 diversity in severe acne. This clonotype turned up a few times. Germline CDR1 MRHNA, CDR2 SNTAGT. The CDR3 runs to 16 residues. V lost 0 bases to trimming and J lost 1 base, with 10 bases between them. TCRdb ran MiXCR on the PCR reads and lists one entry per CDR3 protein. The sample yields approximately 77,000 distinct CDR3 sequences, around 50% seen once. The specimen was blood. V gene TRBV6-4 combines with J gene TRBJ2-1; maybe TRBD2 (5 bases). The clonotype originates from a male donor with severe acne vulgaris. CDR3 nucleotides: TGTGCCAGCAGTGACTCGGGAGTGGGGTCCTACAATGAGCAGTTCTTC. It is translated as CASSDSGVGSYNEQFF.